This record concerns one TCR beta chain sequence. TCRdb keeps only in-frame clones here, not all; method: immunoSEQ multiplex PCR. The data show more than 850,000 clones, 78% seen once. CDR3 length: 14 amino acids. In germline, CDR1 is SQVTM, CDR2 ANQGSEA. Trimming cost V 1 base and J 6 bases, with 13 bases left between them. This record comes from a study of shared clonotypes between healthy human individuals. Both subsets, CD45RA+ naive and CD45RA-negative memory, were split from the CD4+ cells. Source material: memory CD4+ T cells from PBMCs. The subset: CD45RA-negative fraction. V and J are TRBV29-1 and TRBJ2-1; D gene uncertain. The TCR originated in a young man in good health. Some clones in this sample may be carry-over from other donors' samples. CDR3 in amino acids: CSVEGSASLNEQFF. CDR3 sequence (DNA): TGCAGCGTTGAAGGGAGTGCCTCACTCAATGAGCAGTTCTTC.